These 15 T cell receptor beta chains share one sample of origin, sequenced in a study of monozygotic twins with inflammatory bowel disease. TCRdb reprocessed the 5' RACE reads, with one entry per CDR3 protein and no DNA. The listing contains over 110,000 distinct CDR3 sequences. The sample consisted of blood. Receptors originate from a human donor with ulcerative colitis or Crohn's disease, or a healthy co-twin of an affected twin (not recorded which).

The chain combines TRBV7-3 with TRBJ2-6; checking the TCRdb D call of TRBD1 is not possible without DNA. The CDR3 runs 17 residues. Germline loops: CDR1 SGHTA, CDR2 FQGTGA. The CDR3 reads CASSPQTGIPGANVLTF.

The rearrangement uses TRBV3-1 and TRBJ2-1; TCRdb picks TRBD1, but there is no DNA to check that call. CDR1 and CDR2 from the germline V gene are LGHDT and YNNKEL (reference sequence). This CDR3 has 13 amino acids. The CDR3 is CASSLDRFFGQFF.

The rearrangement links TRBV20-1 to TRBJ2-2; TCRdb's D call of TRBD1 is untestable without DNA. This CDR3 spans 15 amino acids. CDR1 DFQATT and CDR2 SNEGSKA come from the germline V gene (reference sequence). The CDR3 region is CSAPDRSRNTGELFF.

The chain is built from TRBV12-3 or TRBV12-4 and TRBJ1-2; the TCRdb D gene call, TRBD1, has no DNA to confirm it. The CDR3 loop spans 13 amino acids. CDR3 region: CASSRQGADGYTF.

V gene TRBV5-1 combines with J gene TRBJ2-3; TCRdb reports TRBD1, a call that lacks DNA to check it against. Germline V gives CDR1 SGHRS, CDR2 YFSETQ. The CDR3 contains 13 residues. This CDR3 reads CASLAQGSDTQYF.

The rearrangement joins TRBV5-1 to TRBJ1-3; with no DNA, the TCRdb D assignment of TRBD1 cannot be verified. The germline CDR1 and CDR2 sequences are SGHRS and YFSETQ. This CDR3 is built from 18 residues. The CDR3 reads CASSLVEGARTSGNTIYF.

The chain employs TRBV28 and TRBJ1-2. The germline V gene has CDR1 MDHEN and CDR2 SYDVKM. The CDR3 consists of 14 residues. This CDR3 reads CASSLAGVDYGYTF.

The rearrangement uses TRBV5-1 and TRBJ2-1; the D gene TCRdb calls, TRBD1, cannot be checked with no DNA. The CDR3 sequence is 14 residues long. Germline CDR1 and CDR2: SGHRS and YFSETQ. The CDR3 sequence: CASSSRVQFNEQFF.

The genes are TRBV20-1 and TRBJ1-4. In germline, CDR1 is DFQATT, CDR2 SNEGSKA (reference sequence). The CDR3 has 18 residues. The CDR3: CSARDWKGIDATNEKLFF.

The rearrangement uses TRBV7-3 and TRBJ2-2; TCRdb's D call, TRBD2, is unchecked because there is no DNA. CDR1 and CDR2 from the germline V gene are SGHTA and FQGTGA. The CDR3 runs to 15 residues. CDR3: CASSLFSGNTGELFF.

This chain joins TRBV12-3 or TRBV12-4 and TRBJ1-3; TCRdb calls TRBD1, which cannot be checked without DNA. The CDR3 extends over 15 amino acids. CDR3 region: CASTESDSTADTIYF.

The V call is TRBV12-3 or TRBV12-4, the J call TRBJ2-1; as DNA is missing, the TRBD1 call by TCRdb cannot be tested. CDR3 length: 15 residues. The CDR3 loop reads CASNPGGGGVNEQFF.

The chain combines TRBV6-1 with TRBJ1-6. CDR3 length: 15 residues. Looked up from germline, CDR1 is MNHNS and CDR2 is SASEGT. The chain's CDR3 is CASQHLTGNNSPLHF.

The chain employs TRBV12-5 and TRBJ2-7; the TRBD1 assignment by TCRdb is unverifiable without DNA. This CDR3 contains 17 residues. Germline V gene lookup returns CDR1 LGHNT and CDR2 FRNRAP. The CDR3 sequence: CASGFGTRPGGAYEQYF.

V gene TRBV29-1 combines with J gene TRBJ1-1; without DNA, the TCRdb call of TRBD1 cannot be checked. Per germline, CDR1 SQVTM and CDR2 ANQGSEA. The CDR3 extends over 12 amino acids. CDR3 sequence reads: CSVAQENTEAFF.